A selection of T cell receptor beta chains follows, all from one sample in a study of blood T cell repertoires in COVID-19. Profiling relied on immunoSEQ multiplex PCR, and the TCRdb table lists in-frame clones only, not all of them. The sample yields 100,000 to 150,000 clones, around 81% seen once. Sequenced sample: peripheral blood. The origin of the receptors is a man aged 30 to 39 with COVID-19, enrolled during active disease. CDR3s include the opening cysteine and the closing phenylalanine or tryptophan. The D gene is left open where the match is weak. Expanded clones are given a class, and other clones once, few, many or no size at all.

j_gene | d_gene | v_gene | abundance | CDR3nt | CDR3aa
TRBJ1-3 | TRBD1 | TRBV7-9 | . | TGTGCCAGCAGCTTGGGACAGCTAGTTGGAAACACCATATATTTT | CASSLGQLVGNTIYF
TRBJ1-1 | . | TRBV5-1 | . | TGCGCCAGCAGCTTTGGAGAGAACACTGAAGCTTTCTTT | CASSFGENTEAFF
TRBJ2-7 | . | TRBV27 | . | TGTGCCAGCAGAGTGTCGCGGGAAACTTACGAGCAGTACTTC | CASRVSRETYEQYF
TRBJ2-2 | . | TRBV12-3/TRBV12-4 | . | TGTGCCAGCCGGGGAGCCGGGGAGCTGTTTTTT | CASRGAGELFF
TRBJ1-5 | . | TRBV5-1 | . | TGCGCCAGCAGCTTAGGGGATGACAATCAGCCCCAGCATTTT | CASSLGDDNQPQHF
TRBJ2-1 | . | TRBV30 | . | TGTGCCTGTAAAGTACTGAGCTCCTACAATGAGCAGTTCTTC | CACKVLSSYNEQFF
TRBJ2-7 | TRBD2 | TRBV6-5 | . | TGTGCCAGCAGTTCCCGTCTAGCGGCTTACGGGCAGTACTTC | CASSSRLAAYGQYF
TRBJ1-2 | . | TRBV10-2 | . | TGCGCCAGCAGTGAGTCCCGACATAACTATGGCTACACCTTC | CASSESRHNYGYTF
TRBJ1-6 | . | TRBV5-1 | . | TGCGCCAGCAGCCAACCTGGCGGGGGCGCGTTTTCACCCCTCCACTTT | CASSQPGGGAFSPLHF
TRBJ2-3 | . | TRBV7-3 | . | TGTGCCAGCAGCTTTAGAGGGACAGATACGCAGTATTTT | CASSFRGTDTQYF
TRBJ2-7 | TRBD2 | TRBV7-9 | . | TGTGCCAGCAGCTTAGCCCAGCGGGAAGACTCCTACGAGCAGTACTTC | CASSLAQREDSYEQYF
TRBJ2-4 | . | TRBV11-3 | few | TGTGCCAGCAGCCTACAGGGAGATGAGGGAGACATTCAGTACTTC | CASSLQGDEGDIQYF
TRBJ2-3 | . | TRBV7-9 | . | TGTGCCAGCAGTCCCGACACGGCCTCCACAGATACGCAGTATTTT | CASSPDTASTDTQYF
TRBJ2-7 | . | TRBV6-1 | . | TGTGCCAGCAGTGAAGCGTGGGACATTTCCTACGAGCAGTACTTC | CASSEAWDISYEQYF
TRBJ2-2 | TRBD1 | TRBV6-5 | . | TGTGCCAGCAGTTTTAGACAGGGGAACACCGGGGAGCTGTTTTTT | CASSFRQGNTGELFF
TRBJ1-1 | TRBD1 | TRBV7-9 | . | TGTGCCAGCAGCCAAGGGACAGGGGAGCTGAACACTGAAGCTTTCTTT | CASSQGTGELNTEAFF
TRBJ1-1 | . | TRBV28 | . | TGTGCCAGCGGCGCCAGCCCTGCAGGGACTGAAGCTTTCTTT | CASGASPAGTEAFF
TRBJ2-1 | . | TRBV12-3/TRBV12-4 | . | TGTGCCAGCAGTTTAGGGCACAATGAGCAGTTCTTC | CASSLGHNEQFF
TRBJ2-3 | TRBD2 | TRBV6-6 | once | TGTGCCAGCAGTCTGGGGTCCAGCGGGAGCACCTACACAGATACGCAGTATTTT | CASSLGSSGSTYTDTQYF
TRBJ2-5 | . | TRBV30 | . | TGTGCCTGGACCCACAACGGGGGGCAGGAGACCCAGTACTTC | CAWTHNGGQETQYF
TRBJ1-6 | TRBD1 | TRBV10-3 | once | TGTGCCATCAGTCCCGGGACAGCAAATAATTCACCCCTCCACTTT | CAISPGTANNSPLHF
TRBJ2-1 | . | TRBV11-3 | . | TGTGCCAGCAGCTTTTACCAGGGGAACAATGAGCAGTTCTTC | CASSFYQGNNEQFF
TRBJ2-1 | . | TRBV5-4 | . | TGTGCCAGCAGCGTGCTACCGGAGGAGCAGTTCTTC | CASSVLPEEQFF
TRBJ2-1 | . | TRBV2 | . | TGTGCCAGCAGTGATTTAGGGAGAGACGACGATGAGCAGTTCTTC | CASSDLGRDDDEQFF
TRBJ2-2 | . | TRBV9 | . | TGTGCCAGCAGCCGTTTTTACATCCATACGAACACCGGGGAGCTGTTTTTT | CASSRFYIHTNTGELFF